The present T cell receptor beta chain was sequenced within a study of blood T cell repertoires in COVID-19. The CDR3 sequence is 14 residues long. Germline V gene lookup returns CDR1 KGHSH and CDR2 LQKENI. Trimming left V 0 bases short and J 5 bases short, with 10 bases between. Authors' methods: Cell counts per sample came from amplifying reference gene primers. TCRdb keeps only in-frame clones here, not all; method: immunoSEQ multiplex PCR. V and J calls and clone size are given by that table; D and trimming were obtained from the DNA. The data show roughly 100,000 clones, with around 90% seen just once and roughly 15% held by the top ten.

The chain has TRBV18 and TRBJ2-5; D gene unclear. Material: peripheral blood. This receptor was identified in a woman of 80 years or more in a cohort sampled during active COVID-19. The CDR3, as DNA: TGTGCCAGCTCACCACCCAATCGAGGCGAGACCCAGTACTTC. This encodes CASSPPNRGETQYF. Looking up the rest from reference TRBV18 and TRBJ2-5 gives the full variable domain: NAGVMQNPRHLVRRRGQEARLRCSPMKGHSHVYWYRQLPEEGLKFMVYLQKENIIDESGMPKERFSAEFPKEGPSILRIQQVVRGDSAAYFCASSPPNRGETQYFGPGTRLLVL.